This is a list of T cell receptor beta chains from one sample in a study of blood T cell repertoires in COVID-19. Only in-frame clones appear in the TCRdb table, and some are missing; sequencing was by immunoSEQ multiplex PCR. Here the sample spans under 140,000 clones, 75% to 80% being singletons. Sequencing used peripheral blood. Receptor source: a woman of 80 years or more with active or convalescent COVID-19. Both conserved end residues are part of each CDR3. D genes are given only for firm matches. Only some rows state a clone size, as once, few, many or a class for expanded clones.

>.|.|TRBV7-9|TRBJ1-2
CASSLAGGGHGYTF
TGTGCCAGCAGCTTAGCTGGCGGGGGCCATGGCTACACCTTC
>.|.|TRBV20-1|TRBJ2-1
CSASTQGFEQFF
TGCAGTGCTAGTACCCAGGGGTTTGAGCAGTTCTTC
>.|once|TRBV28|TRBJ2-1
CASSYGGDPYNEQFF
TGTGCCAGCAGTTACGGCGGGGATCCCTACAATGAGCAGTTCTTC
>.|.|TRBV27|TRBJ2-7
CASSPGGRQRFYEQYF
TGTGCCAGCAGTCCTGGAGGTCGGCAGCGCTTTTACGAGCAGTACTTC
>.|.|TRBV2|TRBJ2-1
CASSLGQINNEQFF
TGTGCCAGCAGCCTCGGACAGATCAACAATGAGCAGTTCTTC
>TRBD1|few|TRBV3-1/TRBV3-2|TRBJ1-1
CASSQGTGGFGEAFF
TGTGCCAGCAGCCAAGGGACAGGGGGGTTTGGTGAAGCTTTCTTT
>TRBD2|.|TRBV4-3|TRBJ2-3
CASSQDTRRETDTQYF
TGCGCCAGCAGCCAAGATACACGGCGGGAGACAGATACGCAGTATTTT
>TRBD2|few|TRBV5-1|TRBJ2-7
CASSVSGWFSYEQYF
TGCGCCAGCAGCGTTAGCGGGTGGTTCTCCTACGAGCAGTACTTC
>.|.|TRBV7-3|TRBJ2-7
CASSLDSLRTYEQYF
TGTGCCAGCAGCTTAGATTCGCTACGCACCTACGAGCAGTACTTC
>.|.|TRBV27|TRBJ2-1
CASSLRDPGYNEQFF
TGTGCCAGCAGTTTGCGGGACCCTGGGTACAATGAGCAGTTCTTC
>TRBD1|.|TRBV7-7|TRBJ2-5
CASSLGWGQLLQETQYF
TGTGCTAGCAGCTTAGGGTGGGGACAGCTCCTCCAAGAGACCCAGTACTTC
>TRBD1|.|TRBV5-1|TRBJ2-2
CASSPGQLGGELFF
TGCGCCAGCAGCCCGGGACAGCTCGGCGGGGAGCTGTTTTTT
>TRBD1|.|TRBV15|TRBJ2-1
CATSRPGQGYYNEQFF
TGTGCCACCAGCAGACCCGGACAGGGATACTACAATGAGCAGTTCTTC
>TRBD1|.|TRBV29-1|TRBJ2-5
CSVGDSTQETQYF
TGCAGCGTTGGGGACAGTACGCAAGAGACCCAGTACTTC
>TRBD1|.|TRBV9|TRBJ2-1
CASSVRTGGGDEQFF
TGTGCCAGCAGCGTTCGGACAGGGGGCGGGGATGAGCAGTTCTTC
>TRBD1|.|TRBV6-2/TRBV6-3|TRBJ1-2
CASSSQDRGPYGYTF
TGTGCCAGCAGTTCTCAGGACAGGGGCCCCTATGGCTACACCTTC
>.|.|TRBV27|TRBJ2-7
CASSPITGSAYEQYF
TGTGCCAGCAGCCCCATTACAGGGTCGGCCTACGAGCAGTACTTC
>.|once|TRBV20-1|TRBJ2-7
CSASERPTYEQYF
TGCAGTGCTAGTGAGCGGCCGACCTACGAGCAGTACTTC
>TRBD1|.|TRBV2|TRBJ1-2
CASSPDRAPNYGYTF
TGTGCCAGCAGCCCAGACAGGGCTCCTAACTATGGCTACACCTTC
>.|.|TRBV20-1|TRBJ1-1
CSAAGDTEAFF
TGCAGTGCGGCAGGGGACACTGAAGCTTTCTTT
>TRBD2|.|TRBV10-3|TRBJ2-3
CAIRPGLESTDTQYF
TGTGCCATCAGACCGGGACTAGAGAGCACAGATACGCAGTATTTT
>.|.|TRBV5-6|TRBJ1-2
CASSFGLARNYGYTF
TGTGCCAGCAGCTTCGGACTAGCCCGTAACTATGGCTACACCTTC
>TRBD2|.|TRBV13|TRBJ2-1
CASSSGTRYLNEQFF
TGTGCCAGCAGCTCAGGGACTAGATATTTGAATGAGCAGTTCTTC
>.|.|TRBV7-2|TRBJ1-1
CASSIQNRVRAFF
TGTGCCAGCAGCATACAGAACAGGGTCCGGGCTTTCTTT
>.|.|TRBV3-1/TRBV3-2|TRBJ1-5
CASSRAGVTDQPQHF
TGTGCCAGCAGCCGAGCAGGCGTGACGGATCAGCCCCAGCATTTT
>.|.|TRBV6-1|TRBJ2-5
CASSERLGETQYF
TGTGCCAGCAGTGAGAGGCTAGGAGAGACCCAGTACTTC
>.|.|TRBV6-5|TRBJ1-5
CASSFRGQPQHF
TGTGCCAGCAGTTTCCGGGGGCAGCCCCAGCATTTT
>.|.|TRBV7-2|TRBJ2-7
CASSLTVYPYEQYF
TGTGCCAGCAGCTTAACAGTATACCCCTACGAGCAGTACTTC
>TRBD1|.|TRBV2|TRBJ1-6
CASLRDRGWSPLHF
TGTGCCAGCCTCCGGGACAGGGGTTGGTCACCCCTCCACTTT